This TCR beta chain was recorded in a study of cytomegalovirus exposure and HLA in healthy donors. Study-wide background: Early released data had about 80 million unique TCRs, all coming from HLA-typed donors.

Researchers ran the PCR with 60 Vbeta and 13 Jbeta primers. Here immunoSEQ multiplex PCR was the method, and the copy in TCRdb shows in-frame clones only, minus some. This table holds around 150,000 clones, approximately 81% found once. Broader study findings: In a later analysis, at a false discovery rate of 0.05, approximately 18,000 TCR beta sequences were associated with HLA alleles. For TCR beta chains, V- and J-gene trimming was later linked to a missense DCLRE1C variant.

The germline CDR1 and CDR2 sequences are SGHTA and FQGNSA. Losses at the gene ends were 1 base for V and 2 bases for J; bases not matched to a gene: 4. The CDR3 runs to 15 residues. As to this clone: Its antigen is still unknown.

Material: PBMCs. This chain uses TRBV7-2 with TRBJ1-1, with TRBD1 matching over 7 bases. This TCR derives from a young man in good health and CMV-seropositive. CDR3 protein: CASSLETGRNTEAFF. DNA of the CDR3: TGTGCCAGCAGCTTAGAGACAGGGCGCAACACTGAAGCTTTCTTT.